This is a list of T cell receptor beta chains from one sample in a study of beta chain features in type 1 diabetes. The repertoire was sequenced with immunoSEQ multiplex PCR; TCRdb's copy has only in-frame clones and lacks some. The repertoire consists of about 370,000 clones, with roughly a tenth occurring once and the leading ten covering roughly 0.6%. Specimen: central memory CD4+ T cells from blood. Receptors were obtained from a man younger than 45 with type 1 diabetes. Both conserved end residues are part of each CDR3. A D gene is named only where the DNA matches it firmly. Some rows mark clone size as missing; the rest say once, few, many or name a class of expanded clone.

>.|.|TRBV9|TRBJ2-7
TGTGCCAGCAGCCCCCGGGGTCTCCCCCCCTACGAGCAGTACTTC
CASSPRGLPPYEQYF
>many|.|TRBV28|TRBJ1-2
TGTGCCAGCACGGGGAACTATGGCTACACCTTC
CASTGNYGYTF
>many|TRBD1|TRBV7-9|TRBJ1-1
TGTGCCAGCAGCTGGGGACAGGACACTGAAGCTTTCTTT
CASSWGQDTEAFF
>few|.|TRBV28|TRBJ1-5
TGTGCCAGCAGCTGGGACGGGAATCAGCCCCAGCATTTT
CASSWDGNQPQHF
>many|.|TRBV7-2|TRBJ1-1
TGTGCCAGCAGCTTAGTAGGCAGAGGAACTGAAGCTTTCTTT
CASSLVGRGTEAFF
>.|TRBD1|TRBV6-6|TRBJ2-7
TGTGCCAGCAGCCCGGACAGGGGTGAAGGAAAGCAGTACTTC
CASSPDRGEGKQYF
>.|TRBD1|TRBV4-3|TRBJ1-2
TGCGCCAGCAGCCGACAGACAGGGAACACTAACTATGGCTACACCTTC
CASSRQTGNTNYGYTF
>.|.|TRBV7-2|TRBJ2-2
TGTGCCAGCAGCTTGGGATACACCGGGGAGCTGTTTTTT
CASSLGYTGELFF
>.|.|TRBV27|TRBJ1-4
TGTGCCAGCAGACTAAAGGGGGGGTCTGGTTTAGCCGAAAAACTGTTTTTT
CASRLKGGSGLAEKLFF
>.|TRBD1|TRBV6-5|TRBJ1-5
TGTGCCAGCAGTATAGACAGGGATCAGCCCCAGCATTTT
CASSIDRDQPQHF
>few|TRBD2|TRBV28|TRBJ2-7
TGTGCCAGCACCCCGGGAGGCGGAACATCCTACGAGCAGTACTTC
CASTPGGGTSYEQYF
>.|TRBD1|TRBV19|TRBJ2-1
TGTGCCAGTATCCGACCCGGGACAGGACGAAATGAGCAGTTCTTC
CASIRPGTGRNEQFF
>.|.|TRBV11-2|TRBJ2-2
TGTGCCAGCAGCTTAAATCCTAGTGGTACCACCGGGGAGCGGCTTTTT
CASSLNPSGTTGERLF
>few|.|TRBV7-2|TRBJ2-2
TGTGCCAGCAGCTCCGTGTACGAGTCCGGGGAGCTGTTTTTT
CASSSVYESGELFF
>.|.|TRBV19|TRBJ1-1
TGTGCCAGTAGTATGAATCGAGGGGCGGTGAACACTGAAGCTTTCTTT
CASSMNRGAVNTEAFF
>few|TRBD1|TRBV27|TRBJ1-5
TGTGCCAGCAGTCCGAGGACAGGGATAGGCAATCAGCCCCAGCATTTT
CASSPRTGIGNQPQHF
>many|.|TRBV7-2|TRBJ2-3
TGTGCCAGCAGCTCGGGAACTAGTTACACAGATACGCAGTATTTT
CASSSGTSYTDTQYF
>few|.|TRBV6-5|TRBJ2-1
TGTGCCAGCATGCGTTACAATGAGCAGTTCTTC
CASMRYNEQFF
>few|.|TRBV11-1|TRBJ2-5
TGTGCCAGCAGCCTTAGAGAAACAGAGACCCAGTACTTC
CASSLRETETQYF
>.|TRBD2|TRBV6-6|TRBJ2-3
TGTGCCAGCAGTGCACCGGGACTAGCGGCCCGCGATACGCAGTATTTT
CASSAPGLAARDTQYF
>few|.|TRBV7-6|TRBJ2-7
TGTGCCAGCAGCCGTACAGGGACCTCGAGCTCCTACGAGCAGTACTTC
CASSRTGTSSSYEQYF
>.|.|TRBV6-5|TRBJ2-1
TGTGCCAGCAGTTACCGGGCAGGGTCAGGGGATGAGCAGTTCTTC
CASSYRAGSGDEQFF
>few|.|TRBV11-2|TRBJ1-1
TGTGCCAGCAGCTTAGGTTCAACATGGAACACTGAAGCTTTCTTT
CASSLGSTWNTEAFF
>few|TRBD1|TRBV14|TRBJ1-1
TGTGCCAGCAGCCGGGACAGGGGAACTGAAGCTTTCTTT
CASSRDRGTEAFF
>.|TRBD1|TRBV19|TRBJ2-5
TGTGCCAGTAATGGACAGGGTGGAGAGACCCAGTACTTC
CASNGQGGETQYF
>few|.|TRBV11-2|TRBJ2-1
TGTGCCAGCAGGGGGCGTAACAATGAGCAGTTCTTC
CASRGRNNEQFF
>.|.|TRBV7-9|TRBJ2-7
TGTGCCAGCAGCTTAGGTCAGGGCAGTTCCTCCGAGCAGTACTTC
CASSLGQGSSSEQYF
>.|.|TRBV18|TRBJ1-2
TGTGCCAGCTCACCAGATGGTACCTATGGCTACACCTTC
CASSPDGTYGYTF
>many|.|TRBV6-5|TRBJ2-7
TGTGCCAGCAGTGACGCCTACGAGCAGTACTTC
CASSDAYEQYF
>few|.|TRBV4-1|TRBJ2-1
TGCGCCAGCAGCCAAGGGCAAACCTCCTACAATGAGCAGTTCTTC
CASSQGQTSYNEQFF
>.|TRBD1|TRBV25-1|TRBJ2-7
TGTGCCAGCAGTGACTCGATTACCGGGACAGGGATTACGAAGCAGTACTTC
CASSDSITGTGITKQYF
>few|TRBD2|TRBV11-3|TRBJ2-2
TGTGCCAGCAGCTTGGAGCATAGCGGGAGCGCGAACACCGGGGAGCTGTTTTTT
CASSLEHSGSANTGELFF